The 12 T cell receptor beta chains below were found in one sample sequenced in a study of early T cells in non-severe SARS-CoV-2 infection. TCRdb reprocessed the 5' RACE reads via MiXCR and lists one record per CDR3 protein. The data hold 80,000 or so distinct CDR3 sequences, with around 15% observed a single time. Sequencing input: whole blood. These TCRs come from an adult who was a healthcare worker with PCR-confirmed SARS-CoV-2 infection or an uninfected control (not recorded which).

The rearrangement joins TRBV6-2 or TRBV6-3 to TRBJ1-1; the D is unclear. Germline V gene data show CDR1 as MNHEY and CDR2 as SVGEGT. V lost 4 bases to trimming and J lost 2 bases, with 11 bases between them. This CDR3 contains 14 residues. The CDR3 region is CASSSMGGNTEAFF. CDR3 nucleotide sequence: TGTGCCAGCAGTTCAATGGGCGGAAACACTGAAGCTTTCTTT.

The chain carries TRBV14 and TRBJ2-2; 10 bases line up with TRBD2. This CDR3 is built from 18 residues. Germline V gene lookup returns CDR1 SGHDN and CDR2 FVKESK. V shed 1 base, J shed 4 bases, and the junction held 9 bases outside the gene matches. The CDR3 nucleotides are TGTGCCAGCAGCCAAGCGAGAGGGCTAGCGGGAGTCACCGGGGAGCTGTTTTTT. Protein: CASSQARGLAGVTGELFF.

DNA of the CDR3: TGTGCCAGCGGACTAGTGGGAGCTGCCGAGCAGTACTTC. Protein: CASGLVGAAEQYF. This chain connects TRBV3-1 to TRBJ2-7, with 7 bases lining up with TRBD2. Germline-derived CDR1 and CDR2 are LGHDT and YNNKEL (reference sequence). V trimming: 8 bases; J trimming: 6 bases; junction bases outside the gene matches: 10. The length of the CDR3 is 13 residues.

This chain uses TRBV18 with TRBJ2-7; 7 nucleotides match TRBD2. V lost 5 bases, J lost 0 bases, and 7 bases stayed unmatched. The CDR3 is 15 amino acids. Germline loops: CDR1 KGHSH, CDR2 LQKENI. This CDR3 reads CASSNGGSSSYEQYF. Here the CDR3 DNA reads TGTGCCAGCTCAAATGGCGGGAGTAGCTCCTACGAGCAGTACTTC.

This sequence joins TRBV19 and TRBJ1-2; TRBD1 aligns across 7 bases. The CDR3 is 14 amino acids. Germline trimming cut 3 bases from V and 3 bases from J; bases unmatched to any gene: 4. The V gene's germline CDR1 is LNHDA and CDR2 SQIVND (reference sequence). This CDR3 is CASSMTGTDYGYTF. The DNA for the CDR3 is TGTGCCAGTAGTATGACCGGGACAGACTATGGCTACACCTTC.

This clonotype was seen many times. In DNA, the CDR3 is TGTGCCAGCAGTTCACACTTGGGGGGGCGCAATGAGCAGTTCTTC. Translating it yields CASSSHLGGRNEQFF. The chain uses TRBV12-3 or TRBV12-4 and TRBJ2-1, with D perhaps matching TRBD2 (7 bases). V was cut by 4 bases and J by 6 bases, with 16 bases left in between. The CDR3 extends over 15 amino acids.

This clonotype was seen at least ten times. The V gene is TRBV4-1, the J gene TRBJ2-2; TRBD2 agrees at 7 bases. The CDR3 has 18 amino acids. Germline lookup yields CDR1 MGHRA and CDR2 YSYEKL. V dropped 0 bases and J dropped 4; count of bases not matched to a gene: 11. This CDR3 is CASSQDRMAGVGTGELFF. Here the CDR3 DNA reads TGCGCCAGCAGCCAAGATAGGATGGCGGGGGTTGGCACCGGGGAGCTGTTTTTT.

This clonotype was detected a few times. The chain combines TRBV7-3 with TRBJ1-1, with TRBD1 matching over 7 bases. The CDR3 runs 13 residues. V trimming: 2 bases; J trimming: 4 bases; junction bases outside the gene matches: 1. In germline, CDR1 is SGHTA, CDR2 FQGTGA. The CDR3 nucleotides are TGTGCCAGCAGCTTATCAGGGGGCACTGAAGCTTTCTTT. Its protein is CASSLSGGTEAFF.

This clonotype was observed a handful of times. The chain uses TRBV6-6 and TRBJ2-6; D assignment may be TRBD1 or TRBD2 (5 bases each). Germline V gene sequence: CDR1 MNHNY, CDR2 SVGAGI (reference sequence). Deletions cut 1 base from V and 0 bases from J, with 16 bases between. The CDR3 runs to 19 residues. CDR3 in DNA: TGTGCCAGCAGTTACTTTCCCGGGGCAGTTGGCTCTGGGGCCAACGTCCTGACTTTC. This encodes CASSYFPGAVGSGANVLTF.

Note on this clonotype: An end of the junction does not agree with germline; a read error may underlie this. The V call is TRBV3-1, the J call TRBJ2-7; 9 bases fit TRBD1. The CDR3 runs to 12 residues. Germline V gene data show CDR1 as LGHDT and CDR2 as YNNKEL (reference sequence). The CDR3 coding sequence is TGTGCCAGCAGCCAAATGGGACAGGGCTTGTCCTTC. It translates to CASSQMGQGLSF.

This clonotype appeared a few times. The chain employs TRBV5-4 and TRBJ2-5, with a weak D call TRBD2 (5 bases). V gave up 9 bases and J gave up 2 bases, with 8 bases separating them. CDR3 length: 11 amino acids. Germline CDR1 SGHNT, CDR2 YYREEE (reference sequence). CDR3 nucleotide sequence: TGTGCCACCGGGAAGCAAGAGACCCAGTACTTC. It is translated as CATGKQETQYF.

This clonotype was found many times. V and J are TRBV20-1 and TRBJ2-3; a possible D gene is TRBD2 (5 bases). The CDR3 totals 13 residues. V was shortened by 3 bases and J by 5 bases, with 12 bases between the two germline ends. Per germline, CDR1 DFQATT and CDR2 SNEGSKA (reference sequence). This chain's CDR3 is CSASPFREDTQYF. DNA of the CDR3: TGCAGTGCTAGCCCCTTTCGGGAAGATACGCAGTATTTT.